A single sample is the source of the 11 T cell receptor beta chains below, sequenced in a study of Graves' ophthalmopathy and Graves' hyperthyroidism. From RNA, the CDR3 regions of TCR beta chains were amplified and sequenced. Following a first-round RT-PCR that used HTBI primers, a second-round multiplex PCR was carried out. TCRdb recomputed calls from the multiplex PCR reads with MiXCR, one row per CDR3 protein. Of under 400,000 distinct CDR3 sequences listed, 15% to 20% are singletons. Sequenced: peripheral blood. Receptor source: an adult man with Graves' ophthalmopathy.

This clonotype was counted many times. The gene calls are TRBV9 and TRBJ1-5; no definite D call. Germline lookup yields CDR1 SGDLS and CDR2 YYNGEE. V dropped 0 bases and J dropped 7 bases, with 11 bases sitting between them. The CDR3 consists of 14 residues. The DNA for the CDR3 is TGTGCCAGCAGCGTAGAACCCCTGGGGCAGCCCCAGCATTTT. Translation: CASSVEPLGQPQHF.

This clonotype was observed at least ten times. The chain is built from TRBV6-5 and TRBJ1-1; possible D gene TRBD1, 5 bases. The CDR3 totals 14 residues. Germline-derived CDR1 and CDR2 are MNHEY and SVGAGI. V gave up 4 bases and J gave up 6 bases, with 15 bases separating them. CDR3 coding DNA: TGTGCCAGCAGTTCAAAGGGGATAGTCGCTGAAGCTTTCTTT. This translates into CASSSKGIVAEAFF.

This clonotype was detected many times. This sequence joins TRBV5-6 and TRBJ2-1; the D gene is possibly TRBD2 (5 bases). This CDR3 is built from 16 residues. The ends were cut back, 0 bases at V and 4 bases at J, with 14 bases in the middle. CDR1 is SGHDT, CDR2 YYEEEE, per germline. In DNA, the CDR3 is TGTGCCAGCAGCTTGGGTAGCCGCGGGCCTTACAATGAGCAGTTCTTC. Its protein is CASSLGSRGPYNEQFF.

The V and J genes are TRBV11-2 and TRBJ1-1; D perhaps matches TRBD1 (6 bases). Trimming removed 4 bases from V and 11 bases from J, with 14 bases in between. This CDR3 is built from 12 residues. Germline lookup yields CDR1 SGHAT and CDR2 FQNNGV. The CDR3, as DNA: TGTGCCAGCAGCTGGTCGGACAGCTCGGCTTTCTTT. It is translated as CASSWSDSSAFF.

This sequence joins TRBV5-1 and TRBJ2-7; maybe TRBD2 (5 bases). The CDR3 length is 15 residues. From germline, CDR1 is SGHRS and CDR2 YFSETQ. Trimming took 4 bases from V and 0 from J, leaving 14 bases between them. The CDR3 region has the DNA TGCGCCAGCAGCCCGGTGACGGGAAGCTCCTACGAGCAGTACTTC. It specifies CASSPVTGSSYEQYF.

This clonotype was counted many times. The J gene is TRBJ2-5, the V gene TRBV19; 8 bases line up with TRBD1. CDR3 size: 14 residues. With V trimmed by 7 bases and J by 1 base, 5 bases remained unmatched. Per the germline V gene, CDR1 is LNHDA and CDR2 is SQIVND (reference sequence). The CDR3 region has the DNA TGTGCCAGTAACGAGGGACAGGCCCAAGAGACCCAGTACTTC. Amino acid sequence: CASNEGQAQETQYF. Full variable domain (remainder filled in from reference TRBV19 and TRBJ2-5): DGGITQSPKYLFRKEGQNVTLSCEQNLNHDAMYWYRQDPGQGLRLIYYSQIVNDFQKGDIAEGYSVSREKKESFPLTVTSAQKNPTAFYLCASNEGQAQETQYFGPGTRLLVL.

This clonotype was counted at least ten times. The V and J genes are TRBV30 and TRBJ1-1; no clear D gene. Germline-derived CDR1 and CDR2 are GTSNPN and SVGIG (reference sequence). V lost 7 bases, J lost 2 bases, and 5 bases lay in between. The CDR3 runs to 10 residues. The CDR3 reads CAFSNTEAFF. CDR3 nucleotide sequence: TGTGCCTTTAGCAACACTGAAGCTTTCTTT.

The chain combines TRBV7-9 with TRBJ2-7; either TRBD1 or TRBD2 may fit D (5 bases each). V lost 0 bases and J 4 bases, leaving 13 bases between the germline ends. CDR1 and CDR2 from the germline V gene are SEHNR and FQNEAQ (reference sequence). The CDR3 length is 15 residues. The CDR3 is CASSLALRGVYEQYF. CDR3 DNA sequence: TGTGCCAGCAGCTTAGCCTTAAGAGGGGTTTACGAGCAGTACTTC.

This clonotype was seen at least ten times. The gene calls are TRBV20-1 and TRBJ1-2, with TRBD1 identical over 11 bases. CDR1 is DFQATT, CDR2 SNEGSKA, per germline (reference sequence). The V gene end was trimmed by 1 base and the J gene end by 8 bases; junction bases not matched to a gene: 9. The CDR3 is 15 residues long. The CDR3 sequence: CSARVPGQGGGGYTF. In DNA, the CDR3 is TGCAGTGCTAGAGTACCGGGACAGGGGGGAGGAGGCTACACCTTC.

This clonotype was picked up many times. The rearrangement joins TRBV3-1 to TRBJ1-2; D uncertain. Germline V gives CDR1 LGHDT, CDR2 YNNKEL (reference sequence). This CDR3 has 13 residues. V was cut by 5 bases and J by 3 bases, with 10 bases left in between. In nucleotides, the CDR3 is TGTGCCAGCAGCTACGCGCCAGACTATGGCTACACCTTC. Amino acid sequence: CASSYAPDYGYTF.

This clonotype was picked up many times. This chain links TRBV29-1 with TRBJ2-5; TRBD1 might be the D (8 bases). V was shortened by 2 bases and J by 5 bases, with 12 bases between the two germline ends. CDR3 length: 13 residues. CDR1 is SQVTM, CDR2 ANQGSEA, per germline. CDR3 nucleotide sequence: TGCAGCGTTGAAACAGGGGGGGGTGAGACCCAGTACTTC. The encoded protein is CSVETGGGETQYF.